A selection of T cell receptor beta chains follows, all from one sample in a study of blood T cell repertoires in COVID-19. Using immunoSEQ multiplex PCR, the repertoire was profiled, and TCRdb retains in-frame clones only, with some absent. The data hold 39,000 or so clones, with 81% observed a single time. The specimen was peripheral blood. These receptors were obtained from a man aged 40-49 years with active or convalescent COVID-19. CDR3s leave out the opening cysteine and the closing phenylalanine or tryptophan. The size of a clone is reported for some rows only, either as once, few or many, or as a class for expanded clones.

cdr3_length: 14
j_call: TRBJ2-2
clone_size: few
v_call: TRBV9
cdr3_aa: ASSVEAGGPFGELF

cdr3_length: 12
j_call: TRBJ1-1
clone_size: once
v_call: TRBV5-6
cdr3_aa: ASSLGPLGSEAF

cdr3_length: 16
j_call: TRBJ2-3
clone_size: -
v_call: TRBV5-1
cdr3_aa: ASSHGTSGIFFTDTQY

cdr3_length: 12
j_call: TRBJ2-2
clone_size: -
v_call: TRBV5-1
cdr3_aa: ASSSLSRGGELF

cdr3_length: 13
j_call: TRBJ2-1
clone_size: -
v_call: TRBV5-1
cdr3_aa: ASSGTGTAYNEQF

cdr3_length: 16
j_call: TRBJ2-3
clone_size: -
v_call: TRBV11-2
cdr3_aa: ASSLAFLGELPTDTQY

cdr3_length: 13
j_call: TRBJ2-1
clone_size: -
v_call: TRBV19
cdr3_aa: ASSTTGLAYNEQF

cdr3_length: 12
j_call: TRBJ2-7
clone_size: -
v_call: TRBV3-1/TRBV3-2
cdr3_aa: ASSHAGTRYEQY

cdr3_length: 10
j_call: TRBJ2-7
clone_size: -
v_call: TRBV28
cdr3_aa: AARGQHYEQY

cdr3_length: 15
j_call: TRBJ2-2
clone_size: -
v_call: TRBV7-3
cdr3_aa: ASSLNSGSATTGELF

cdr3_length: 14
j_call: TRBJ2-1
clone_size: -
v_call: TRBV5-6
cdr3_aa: ASSPLGGGSYNEQF

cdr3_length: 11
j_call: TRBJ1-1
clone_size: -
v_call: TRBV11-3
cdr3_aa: ASSLNRDTEAF

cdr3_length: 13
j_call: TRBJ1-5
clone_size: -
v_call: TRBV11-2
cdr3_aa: ASSRASTLDQPQH

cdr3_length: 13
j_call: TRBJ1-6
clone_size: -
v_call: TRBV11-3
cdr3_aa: ASSLGDSSNSPLH

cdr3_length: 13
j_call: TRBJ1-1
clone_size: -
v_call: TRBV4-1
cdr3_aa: ACSLGGPANTEAF

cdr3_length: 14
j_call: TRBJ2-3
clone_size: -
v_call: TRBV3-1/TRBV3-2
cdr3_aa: ASSHLGTASTDTQY

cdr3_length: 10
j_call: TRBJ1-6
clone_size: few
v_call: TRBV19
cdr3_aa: ASSMRESPLH

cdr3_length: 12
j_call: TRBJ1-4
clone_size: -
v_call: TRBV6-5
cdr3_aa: ASSQRGPDEKLF

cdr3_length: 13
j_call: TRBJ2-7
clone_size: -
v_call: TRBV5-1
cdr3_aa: ASSLAGLAVHEQY

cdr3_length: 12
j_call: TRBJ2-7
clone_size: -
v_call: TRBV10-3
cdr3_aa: AISGGLAHYEQY

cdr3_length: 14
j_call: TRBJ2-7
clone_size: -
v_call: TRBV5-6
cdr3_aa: ASSWDQSGQLYEQY

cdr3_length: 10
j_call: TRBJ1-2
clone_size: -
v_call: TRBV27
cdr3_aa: ASSSRNYGYT

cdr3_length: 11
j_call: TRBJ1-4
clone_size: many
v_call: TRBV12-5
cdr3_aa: ASGLTGDGKLF

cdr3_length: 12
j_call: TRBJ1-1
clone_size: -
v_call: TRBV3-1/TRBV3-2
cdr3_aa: ASSQGRTTAEAF

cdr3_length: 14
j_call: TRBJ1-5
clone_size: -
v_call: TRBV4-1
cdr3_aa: ASSSFGQGGNQPQH